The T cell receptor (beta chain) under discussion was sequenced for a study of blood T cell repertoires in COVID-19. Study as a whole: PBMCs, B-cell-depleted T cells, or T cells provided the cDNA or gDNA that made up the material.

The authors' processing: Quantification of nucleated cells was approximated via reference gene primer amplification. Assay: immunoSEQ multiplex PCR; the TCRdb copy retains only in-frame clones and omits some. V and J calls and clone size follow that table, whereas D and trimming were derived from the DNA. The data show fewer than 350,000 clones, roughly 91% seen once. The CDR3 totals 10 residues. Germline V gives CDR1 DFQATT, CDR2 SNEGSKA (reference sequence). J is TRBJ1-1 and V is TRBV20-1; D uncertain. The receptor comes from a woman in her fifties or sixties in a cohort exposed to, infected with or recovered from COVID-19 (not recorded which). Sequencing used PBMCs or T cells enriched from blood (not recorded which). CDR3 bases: TGCAGGCCGGAGGGTACTGAAGCTTTCTTT. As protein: CRPEGTEAFF.